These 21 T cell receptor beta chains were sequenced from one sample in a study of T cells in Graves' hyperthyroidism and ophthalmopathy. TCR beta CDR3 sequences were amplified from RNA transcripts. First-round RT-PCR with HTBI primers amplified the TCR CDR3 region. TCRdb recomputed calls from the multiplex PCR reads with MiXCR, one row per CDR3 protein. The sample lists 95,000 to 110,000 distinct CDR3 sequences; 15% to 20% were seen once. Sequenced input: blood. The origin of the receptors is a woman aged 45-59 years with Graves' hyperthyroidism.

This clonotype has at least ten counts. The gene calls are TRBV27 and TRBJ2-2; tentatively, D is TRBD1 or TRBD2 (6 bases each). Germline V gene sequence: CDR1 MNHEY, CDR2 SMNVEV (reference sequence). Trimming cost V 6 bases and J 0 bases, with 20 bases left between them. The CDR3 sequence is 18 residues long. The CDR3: CASRPRGRGTTNTGELFF. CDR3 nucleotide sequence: TGTGCCAGCAGACCCCGGGGTCGGGGGACAACGAACACCGGGGAGCTGTTTTTT.

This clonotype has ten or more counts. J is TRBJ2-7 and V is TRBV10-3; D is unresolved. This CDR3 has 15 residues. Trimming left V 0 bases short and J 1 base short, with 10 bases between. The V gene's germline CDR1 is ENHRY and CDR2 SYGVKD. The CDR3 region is CAISESLVGSYEQYF. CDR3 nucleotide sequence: TGTGCCATCAGTGAGTCCCTAGTTGGGTCCTACGAGCAGTACTTC.

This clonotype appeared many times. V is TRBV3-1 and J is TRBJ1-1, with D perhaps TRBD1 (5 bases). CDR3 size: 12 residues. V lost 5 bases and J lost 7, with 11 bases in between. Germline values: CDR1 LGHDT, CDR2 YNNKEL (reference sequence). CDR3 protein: CASSLGLLEAFF. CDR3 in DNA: TGTGCCAGCAGCTTGGGACTTCTTGAAGCTTTCTTT.

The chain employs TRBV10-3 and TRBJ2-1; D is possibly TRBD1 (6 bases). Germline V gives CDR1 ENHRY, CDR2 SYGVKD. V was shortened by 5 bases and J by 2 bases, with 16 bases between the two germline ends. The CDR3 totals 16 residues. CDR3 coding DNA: TGTGCCATCAGTCTCCGGGACACCCCGGCCTACAATGAGCAGTTCTTC. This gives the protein CAISLRDTPAYNEQFF.

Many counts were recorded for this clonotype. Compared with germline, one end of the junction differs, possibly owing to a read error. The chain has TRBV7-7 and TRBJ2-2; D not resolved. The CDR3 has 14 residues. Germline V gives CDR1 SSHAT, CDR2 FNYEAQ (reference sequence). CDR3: CASSLARNTGELFF. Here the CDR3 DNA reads TGTGCTAGCAGCTTAGCCAGGAACACCGGGGAGCTGTTTTTT.

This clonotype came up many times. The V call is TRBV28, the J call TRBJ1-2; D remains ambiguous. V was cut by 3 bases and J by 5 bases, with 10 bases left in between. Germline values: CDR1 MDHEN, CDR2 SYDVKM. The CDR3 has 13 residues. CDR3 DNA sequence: TGTGCCAGCAGTTTCACAGTTACTTATGGCTACACCTTC. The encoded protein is CASSFTVTYGYTF.

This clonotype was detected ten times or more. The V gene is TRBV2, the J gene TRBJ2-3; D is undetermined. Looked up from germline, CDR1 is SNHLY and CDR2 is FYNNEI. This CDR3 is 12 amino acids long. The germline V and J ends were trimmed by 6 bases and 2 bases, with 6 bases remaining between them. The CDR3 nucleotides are TGTGCCAGCAGGGGCAACACAGATACGCAGTATTTT. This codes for CASRGNTDTQYF. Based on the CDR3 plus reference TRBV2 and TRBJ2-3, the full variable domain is EPEVTQTPSHQVTQMGQEVILRCVPISNHLYFYWYRQILGQKVEFLVSFYNNEISEKSEIFDDQFSVERPDGSNFTLKIRSTKLEDSAMYFCASRGNTDTQYFGPGTRLTVL.

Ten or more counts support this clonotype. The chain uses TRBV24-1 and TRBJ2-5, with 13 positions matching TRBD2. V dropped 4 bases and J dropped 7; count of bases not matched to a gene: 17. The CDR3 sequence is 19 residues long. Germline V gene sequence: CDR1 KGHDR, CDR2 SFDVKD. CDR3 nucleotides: TGTGCCACCAGTGAAGGGACTAGCGGGGACCGTGGTCGGTACGGGACCCAGTACTTC. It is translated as CATSEGTSGDRGRYGTQYF.

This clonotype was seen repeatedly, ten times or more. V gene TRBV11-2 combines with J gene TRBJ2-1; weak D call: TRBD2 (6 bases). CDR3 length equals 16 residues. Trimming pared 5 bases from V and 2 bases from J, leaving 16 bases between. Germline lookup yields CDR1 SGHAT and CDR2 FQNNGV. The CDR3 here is CASSPRAGAAYNEQFF. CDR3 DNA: TGTGCCAGCAGCCCAAGAGCGGGTGCAGCCTACAATGAGCAGTTCTTC.

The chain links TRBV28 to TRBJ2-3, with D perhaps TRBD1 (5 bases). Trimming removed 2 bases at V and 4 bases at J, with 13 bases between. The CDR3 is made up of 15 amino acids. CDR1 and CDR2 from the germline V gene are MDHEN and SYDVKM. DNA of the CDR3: TGTGCCAGCAGTTTACCCTCTACAGGTTCAGATACGCAGTATTTT. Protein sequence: CASSLPSTGSDTQYF.

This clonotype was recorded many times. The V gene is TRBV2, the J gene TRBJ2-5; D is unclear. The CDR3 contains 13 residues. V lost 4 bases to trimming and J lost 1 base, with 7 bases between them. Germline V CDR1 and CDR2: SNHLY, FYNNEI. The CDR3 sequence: CASSGRAQETQYF. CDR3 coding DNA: TGTGCCAGCAGTGGAAGGGCCCAAGAGACCCAGTACTTC. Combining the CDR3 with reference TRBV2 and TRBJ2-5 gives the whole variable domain EPEVTQTPSHQVTQMGQEVILRCVPISNHLYFYWYRQILGQKVEFLVSFYNNEISEKSEIFDDQFSVERPDGSNFTLKIRSTKLEDSAMYFCASSGRAQETQYFGPGTRLLVL.

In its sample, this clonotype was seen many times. CDR3 sequence: CASLAVGSYEQYV. DNA for the CDR3: TGTGCCAGCCTTGCAGTTGGCTCCTACGAGCAGTACGTC. This chain uses TRBV7-8 with TRBJ2-7; D gene uncertain. Trimming removed 8 bases at V and 0 bases at J, with 11 bases between. The germline V gene has CDR1 SGHVS and CDR2 FQNEAQ. This CDR3 spans 13 amino acids.

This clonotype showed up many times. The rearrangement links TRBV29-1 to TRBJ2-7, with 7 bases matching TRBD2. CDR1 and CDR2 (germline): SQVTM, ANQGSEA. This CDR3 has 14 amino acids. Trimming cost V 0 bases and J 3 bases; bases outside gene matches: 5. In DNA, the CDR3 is TGCAGCGTTGAAGATCGACTAGCCAACTACGAGCAGTACGTC. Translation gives CSVEDRLANYEQYV.

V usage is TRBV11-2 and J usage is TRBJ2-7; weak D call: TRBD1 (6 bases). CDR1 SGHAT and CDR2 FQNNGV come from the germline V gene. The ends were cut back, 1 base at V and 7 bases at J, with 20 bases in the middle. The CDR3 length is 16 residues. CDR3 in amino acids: CASSLVYGTTYLEQYF. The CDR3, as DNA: TGTGCCAGCAGCTTAGTTTACGGGACAACTTATTTGGAGCAGTACTTC.

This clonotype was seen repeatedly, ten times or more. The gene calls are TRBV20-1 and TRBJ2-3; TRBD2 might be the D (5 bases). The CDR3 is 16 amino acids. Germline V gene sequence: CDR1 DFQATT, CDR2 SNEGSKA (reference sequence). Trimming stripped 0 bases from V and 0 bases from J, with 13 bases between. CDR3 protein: CSARDISAASTDTQYF. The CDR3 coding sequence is TGCAGTGCTAGAGATATTAGCGCGGCTAGCACAGATACGCAGTATTTT.

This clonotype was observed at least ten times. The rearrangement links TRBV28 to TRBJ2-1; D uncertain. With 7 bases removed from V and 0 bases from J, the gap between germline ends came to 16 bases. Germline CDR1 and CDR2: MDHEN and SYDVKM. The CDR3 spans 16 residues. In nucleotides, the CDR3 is TGTGCCAGCAAGGATGGCAGCCCCAGCTCCTACAATGAGCAGTTCTTC. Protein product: CASKDGSPSSYNEQFF.

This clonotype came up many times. CDR3 region: CASSYSAGQFF. The CDR3 DNA reads TGTGCCAGCAGCTATAGTGCAGGGCAGTTCTTC. The rearrangement links TRBV7-8 to TRBJ2-1; D not certain. The length of the CDR3 is 11 residues. Trimming pared 4 bases from V and 12 bases from J, leaving 10 bases between. CDR1 is SGHVS and CDR2 is FQNEAQ in the germline V gene.

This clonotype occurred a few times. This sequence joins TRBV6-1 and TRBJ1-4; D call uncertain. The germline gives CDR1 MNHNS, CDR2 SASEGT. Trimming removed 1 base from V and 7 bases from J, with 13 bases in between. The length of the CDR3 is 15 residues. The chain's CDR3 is CASSEEGFLVEKLFF. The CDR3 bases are TGTGCCAGCAGTGAAGAGGGTTTCTTGGTTGAAAAACTGTTTTTT.

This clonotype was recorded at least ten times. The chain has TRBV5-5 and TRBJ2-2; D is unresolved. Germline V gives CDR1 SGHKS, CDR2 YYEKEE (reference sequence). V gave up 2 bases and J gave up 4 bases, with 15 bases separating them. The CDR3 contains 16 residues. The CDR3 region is CASSLHLSRVTGELFF. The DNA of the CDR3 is TGTGCCAGCAGCTTACACCTTTCCCGAGTCACCGGGGAGCTGTTTTTT.

In nucleotides, the CDR3 is TGTGCCAGCAGTTTTGGGCGGTGGGGTTACAATGAGCAGTTCTTC. Protein: CASSFGRWGYNEQFF. This chain connects TRBV27 to TRBJ2-1; no firm D call. The germline V gene encodes CDR1 MNHEY and CDR2 SMNVEV (reference sequence). The CDR3 contains 15 residues. Trimming left V 3 bases short and J 4 bases short, with 13 bases between.

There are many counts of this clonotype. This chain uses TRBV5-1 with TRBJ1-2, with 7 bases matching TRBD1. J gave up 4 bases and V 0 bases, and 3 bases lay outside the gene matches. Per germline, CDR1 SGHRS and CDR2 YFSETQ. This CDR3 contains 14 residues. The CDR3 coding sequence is TGCGCCAGCAGCTTGGCCGCAGGGGGCTATGGCTACACCTTC. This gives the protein CASSLAAGGYGYTF.